These T cell receptor beta chains were read from a single sample in a study of PD-1 blockade in classical Hodgkin lymphoma. Assay: immunoSEQ multiplex PCR; the TCRdb copy retains only in-frame clones and omits some. The data show approximately 19,000 clones, with roughly three quarters seen just once and around 20% held by the top ten. The starting material was peripheral blood mononuclear cells (PBMCs), obtained before the fourth cycle of nivolumab. The receptors were sampled from a human donor with classical Hodgkin lymphoma. CDR3s include the opening cysteine and the closing phenylalanine or tryptophan. The D gene is left open where the match is weak. Clone size is shown for a subset of rows, as once, few, many or a class of expanded clone.

D	V	size	J	DNA	CDR3
-	TRBV10-2	once	TRBJ1-1	TGCGCCAGCAGACAGGGTTGGGGCTGGGACACTGAAGCTTTCTTT	CASRQGWGWDTEAFF
TRBD1	TRBV7-2	-	TRBJ1-1	TGTGCCAGCAGCAGAGACAGGGCGCTGAACACTGAAGCTTTCTTT	CASSRDRALNTEAFF
-	TRBV6-1	once	TRBJ2-7	TGTGCCAGCAGTGATATAGGGAGGTCTAGGAACGAGCAGTACTTC	CASSDIGRSRNEQYF
-	TRBV12-5	-	TRBJ1-2	TGTGCTAGTAGTAGGGGAGGCGACTATGGCTACACCTTC	CASSRGGDYGYTF
TRBD2	TRBV5-4	-	TRBJ2-7	TGTGCCAGCAGCTCCGGACTAGCGGGAGGGCACGAGCAGTACTTC	CASSSGLAGGHEQYF
-	TRBV10-3	-	TRBJ2-5	TGTGCCATCAGTGACCTCGGAGAAAGAGAGACCCAGTACTTC	CAISDLGERETQYF
-	TRBV28	-	TRBJ1-1	TGTGCCAGCAAACCCCGGGGGGGGTACACTGAAGCTTTCTTT	CASKPRGGYTEAFF
TRBD1	TRBV6-6	-	TRBJ1-6	TGTGCCAGCAGACACGGACAGGGACCGAATTCACCCCTCCACTTT	CASRHGQGPNSPLHF
-	TRBV29-1	-	TRBJ2-1	TGCAGCGTTGAGCAGACGGGTCTCCATAACAATGAGCAGTTCTTC	CSVEQTGLHNNEQFF
-	TRBV9	-	TRBJ2-3	TGTGCCAGCAGCGTAGGTGGGTTCGAAGGCACAGATACGCAGTATTTT	CASSVGGFEGTDTQYF
-	TRBV19	-	TRBJ1-3	TGTGCCAGTCGTTCCCCCGGGGCGGGCGGAAACACCATATATTTT	CASRSPGAGGNTIYF
TRBD1	TRBV13	medium-sized	TRBJ2-1	TGTGCCAGCAGCTCCTCGGGACAGGGAAACAATGAGCAGTTCTTC	CASSSSGQGNNEQFF
TRBD1	TRBV6-4	-	TRBJ1-1	TGTGCCAGCAGCCCAGGGGGCGCAGGCACTGAAGCTTTCTTT	CASSPGGAGTEAFF
TRBD1	TRBV7-9	few	TRBJ2-2	TGTGCCAGCAGCCGAATCCAGGGGGCTGACACCGGGGAGCTGTTTTTT	CASSRIQGADTGELFF
TRBD2	TRBV5-1	-	TRBJ2-1	TGCGCCAGCAGCCCCGGACTAGCGGGGGGCGGGTCCTACAATGAGCAGTTCTTC	CASSPGLAGGGSYNEQFF
-	TRBV30	-	TRBJ2-7	TGTGCCTGGAGTTTGCCCTTCGGCACCTACGAGCAGTACTTC	CAWSLPFGTYEQYF
-	TRBV7-9	-	TRBJ2-5	TGTGCCAGCAGCGGCCGGGACGAGGAGACCCAGTACTTC	CASSGRDEETQYF
TRBD1	TRBV11-3	medium-sized	TRBJ2-5	TGTGCCAGCAGCTCTAGGGGGCAGGGAAGGGGCCAAGAGACCCAGTACTTC	CASSSRGQGRGQETQYF
-	TRBV7-2	-	TRBJ1-2	TGTGCCAGCAGCTTAGCTCGCGGCGACTATGGCTACACCTTC	CASSLARGDYGYTF
-	TRBV19	-	TRBJ2-7	TGTGCCAGTAGTCTACTGGACCCGGGCCACGAGCAGTACTTC	CASSLLDPGHEQYF
-	TRBV28	-	TRBJ2-7	TGTGCCAGCACGAGGGGTTCAATCTCCTACGAGCAGTACTTC	CASTRGSISYEQYF
TRBD2	TRBV7-2	-	TRBJ2-1	TGTGCCAGCAGCTTATCGAGTCTAGCGGGAGGTGAGCAGTTCTTC	CASSLSSLAGGEQFF
TRBD1	TRBV7-6	-	TRBJ2-2	TGTGCCAGCAGCTTAGGACAGGGGGACACCGGGGAGCTGTTTTTT	CASSLGQGDTGELFF
-	TRBV2	-	TRBJ2-2	TGTGCCAGCAGGAGACAATCCGCGAACACCGGGGAGCTGTTTTTT	CASRRQSANTGELFF
TRBD1	TRBV7-2	once	TRBJ1-2	TGTGCCAGCAGCAACCCCACAGGGGGAAGGGGCTACACCTTC	CASSNPTGGRGYTF
TRBD1	TRBV6-5	once	TRBJ1-2	TGTGCCAGCAGTACGACGGGACAGGGTCGCGGCTACACCTTC	CASSTTGQGRGYTF
-	TRBV19	-	TRBJ2-3	TGTGCCAGTAGTATAAGTCTTGTTGGAGATACGCAGTATTTT	CASSISLVGDTQYF
TRBD2	TRBV9	-	TRBJ2-1	TGTGCCAGCAGCGTAGCTACTAGCGCGGGAGCTGAGCAGTTCTTC	CASSVATSAGAEQFF
-	TRBV4-3	medium-sized	TRBJ1-4	TGCGCCAGCAGCCACCTAGGGGAAAAACTGTTTTTT	CASSHLGEKLFF
-	TRBV4-3	-	TRBJ1-3	TGCGCCAGCAGCCAACTTGGCTCCTCTGGAAACACCATATATTTT	CASSQLGSSGNTIYF
TRBD2	TRBV5-6	-	TRBJ2-3	TGTGCCAGCAGCTTCGGAGCGGGGGCCGCCGGTACGCAGTATTTT	CASSFGAGAAGTQYF
-	TRBV19	-	TRBJ1-2	TGTGCCAGTAGTATCCGGGGCTATGGCTACACCTTC	CASSIRGYGYTF
-	TRBV5-4	few	TRBJ1-2	TGTGCCAGCAGCTTGAGAAGTTCGCAGGGGAGTCGCTACACCTTC	CASSLRSSQGSRYTF
-	TRBV28	-	TRBJ1-4	TGTGCCAGCAGTTTAACGACGACAGTCCCAAAACTGTTTTTT	CASSLTTTVPKLFF
-	TRBV7-2	once	TRBJ2-7	TGTGCCAGCAGCCCCTCCCTAGGGGCGCGAAACGAGCAGTACTTC	CASSPSLGARNEQYF
-	TRBV6-6	-	TRBJ1-6	TGTGCCAGCAGTTACTCCTACCGGGGAGATTCACCCCTCCACTTT	CASSYSYRGDSPLHF
TRBD1	TRBV5-1	-	TRBJ1-5	TGCGCCAGCAGCTGGACAGGGTGGGATCAGCCCCAGCATTTT	CASSWTGWDQPQHF
TRBD2	TRBV5-4	-	TRBJ2-3	TGTGCCAGCAGCTTGGCACTAGCGGGAGACACAGATACGCAGTATTTT	CASSLALAGDTDTQYF
TRBD1	TRBV5-5	-	TRBJ1-2	TGTGCCAGCAGCGCCCAGGGACAGGCAAACTATGGCTACACCTTC	CASSAQGQANYGYTF
-	TRBV2	-	TRBJ1-6	TGTGCCAGCAGTGACGGGAGGAGCTCCTATAATTCACCCCTCCACTTT	CASSDGRSSYNSPLHF
-	TRBV4-3	once	TRBJ1-2	TGCGCCAGCAGCCAAGTCCAGGGCGATGGCTACACCTTC	CASSQVQGDGYTF
-	TRBV9	-	TRBJ1-2	TGTGCCAGCAGCGTAGGTGGGGACTATGGCTACACCTTC	CASSVGGDYGYTF
TRBD2	TRBV5-1	medium-sized	TRBJ2-3	TGCGCCAGCAGCCAGGGACTAGTATCAGATACGCAGTATTTT	CASSQGLVSDTQYF
TRBD1	TRBV28	-	TRBJ1-3	TGTGCCAGCAGTACAGGGGGAGTTGTAAACACCATATATTTT	CASSTGGVVNTIYF
TRBD1	TRBV5-4	-	TRBJ2-3	TGTGCCAGCAGCTGGGAAGGGGACAGGGTCGCAGATACGCAGTATTTT	CASSWEGDRVADTQYF
-	TRBV4-3	-	TRBJ2-4	TGCGCCAGCAGCCAAGATGCGGGTTTAGCCAAAAACATTCAGTACTTC	CASSQDAGLAKNIQYF
-	TRBV9	-	TRBJ2-7	TGTGCCAGCAGCGTAGCGGTTGGAGACGAGCAGTACTTC	CASSVAVGDEQYF
-	TRBV6-6	-	TRBJ1-2	TGTGCCAGCAGTTACTCTGGGGGTAACTATGGCTACACCTTC	CASSYSGGNYGYTF
-	TRBV29-1	-	TRBJ2-3	TGCAGCGTTGAGAGGGGGGGAGGGCCGTATTTT	CSVERGGGPYF
-	TRBV6-5	-	TRBJ2-7	TGTGCCAGCAAAAGGACGATTATTTCCGAGCAGTACTTC	CASKRTIISEQYF
TRBD2	TRBV7-9	-	TRBJ2-2	TGTGCCAGCAGCCCTCTAGCGGGCGGGGAGCTGTTTTTT	CASSPLAGGELFF
-	TRBV6-6	once	TRBJ1-1	TGTGCCAGCACTGAGGTCACTGAAGCTTTCTTT	CASTEVTEAFF
-	TRBV7-2	once	TRBJ1-2	TGTGCCAGCAGCCCCGACACCAACTATGGCTACACCTTC	CASSPDTNYGYTF
-	TRBV7-2	-	TRBJ2-7	TGTGCCAGCAGCTCCACCTACGAGCAGTACTTC	CASSSTYEQYF
TRBD1	TRBV4-1	-	TRBJ1-4	TGCGCCAGCAGCCAAGTAGGGACAGGGGTTGAAAAACTGTTTTTT	CASSQVGTGVEKLFF
-	TRBV19	-	TRBJ1-1	TGTGCCAGTAGTATCCTCTCAGGGGCCAATGGAGCTTTCTTT	CASSILSGANGAFF